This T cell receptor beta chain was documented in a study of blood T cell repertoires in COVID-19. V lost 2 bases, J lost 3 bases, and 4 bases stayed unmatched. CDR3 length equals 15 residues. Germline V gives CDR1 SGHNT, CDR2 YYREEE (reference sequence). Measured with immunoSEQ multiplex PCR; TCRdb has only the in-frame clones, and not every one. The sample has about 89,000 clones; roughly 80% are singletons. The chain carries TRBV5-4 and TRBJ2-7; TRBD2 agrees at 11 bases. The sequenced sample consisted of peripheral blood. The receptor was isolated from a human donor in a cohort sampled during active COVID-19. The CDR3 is CASSLDGTSGYEQYF. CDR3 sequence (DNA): TGTGCCAGCAGCTTAGACGGGACTAGCGGCTACGAGCAGTACTTC. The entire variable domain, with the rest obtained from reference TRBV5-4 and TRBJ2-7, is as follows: ETGVTQSPTHLIKTRGQQVTLRCSSQSGHNTVSWYQQALGQGPQFIFQYYREEENGRGNFPPRFSGLQFPNYSSELNVNALELDDSALYLCASSLDGTSGYEQYFGPGTRLTVT.